Described below is a single T cell receptor beta chain sequence and its context. V shed 0 bases, J shed 8 bases, and the junction held 5 bases outside the gene matches. Germline V gene lookup returns CDR1 LGHDT and CDR2 YNNKEL (reference sequence). This CDR3 has 14 amino acids. The sample belongs to a study of blood T cell repertoires in COVID-19. About the research overall: From the United States, Italy and Spain came samples of acute and convalescent COVID-19. T cells, B-cell-depleted T cells, or PBMCs provided the cDNA or gDNA that served as material.

In the authors' methods: Reference gene primer amplification yielded estimated nucleated cell counts. Here immunoSEQ multiplex PCR was the method, and the copy in TCRdb shows in-frame clones only, minus some. V and J calls and clone size are those listed in that table; D and trimming were worked out from the DNA. The table records 60,000 or so clones, roughly nine tenths of them present only once. This TCR derives from a man aged 60-69 years with acute or convalescent COVID-19. This chain uses TRBV3-1 (or the pseudogene TRBV3-2) with TRBJ1-2; TRBD1 agrees at 8 bases. Sequenced sample: peripheral blood. CDR3 protein: CASSQDGQGGGYTF. The DNA for the CDR3 is TGTGCCAGCAGCCAAGATGGACAGGGAGGCGGCTACACCTTC.